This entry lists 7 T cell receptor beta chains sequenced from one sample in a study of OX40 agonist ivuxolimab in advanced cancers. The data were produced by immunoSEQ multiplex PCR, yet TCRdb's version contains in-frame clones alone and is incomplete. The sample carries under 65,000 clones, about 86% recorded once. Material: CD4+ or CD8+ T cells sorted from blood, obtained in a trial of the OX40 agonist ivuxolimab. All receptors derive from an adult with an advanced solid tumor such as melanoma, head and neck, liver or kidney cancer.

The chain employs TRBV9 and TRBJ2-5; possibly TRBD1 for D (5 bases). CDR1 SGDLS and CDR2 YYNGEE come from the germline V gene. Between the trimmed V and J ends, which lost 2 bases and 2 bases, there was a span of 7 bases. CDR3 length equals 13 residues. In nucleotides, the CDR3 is TGTGCCAGCAGCGTTAGGGGACAAGAGACCCAGTACTTC. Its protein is CASSVRGQETQYF.

CDR3 in amino acids: CASGLPYTLRETGTNEKLFF. CDR3 nucleotide sequence: TGTGCTAGTGGTTTGCCCTACACACTCAGGGAAACAGGGACTAATGAAAAACTGTTTTTT. This chain joins TRBV12-5 and TRBJ1-4, with TRBD1 as a possible D gene (6 bases). The CDR3 runs to 20 residues. Trimming stripped 2 bases from V and 2 bases from J, with 24 bases between. Germline lookup yields CDR1 LGHNT and CDR2 FRNRAP.

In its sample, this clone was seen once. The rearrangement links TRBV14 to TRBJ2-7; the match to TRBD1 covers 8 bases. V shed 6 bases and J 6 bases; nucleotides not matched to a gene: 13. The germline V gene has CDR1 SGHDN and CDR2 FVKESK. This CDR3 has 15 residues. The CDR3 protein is CASSSTGTGFREQYF. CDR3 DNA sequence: TGTGCCAGCAGTTCCACCGGGACAGGATTCCGCGAGCAGTACTTC.

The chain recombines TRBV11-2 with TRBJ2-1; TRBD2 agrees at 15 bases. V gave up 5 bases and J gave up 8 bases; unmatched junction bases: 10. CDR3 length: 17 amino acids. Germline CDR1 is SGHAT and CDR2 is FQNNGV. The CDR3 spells CASSPRGLAGGSHEQFF. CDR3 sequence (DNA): TGTGCCAGCAGCCCCAGGGGACTAGCGGGGGGATCGCATGAGCAGTTCTTC.

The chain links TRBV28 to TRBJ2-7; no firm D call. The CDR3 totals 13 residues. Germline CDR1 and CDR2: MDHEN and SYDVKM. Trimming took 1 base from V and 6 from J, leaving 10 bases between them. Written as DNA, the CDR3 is TGTGCCAGCAGTTTATATGCCAAGGCCGAGCAGTACTTC. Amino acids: CASSLYAKAEQYF.

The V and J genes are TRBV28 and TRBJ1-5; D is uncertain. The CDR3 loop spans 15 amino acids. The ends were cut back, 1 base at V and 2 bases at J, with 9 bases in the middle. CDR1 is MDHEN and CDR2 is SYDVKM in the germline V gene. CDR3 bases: TGTGCCAGCAGTTTATTTTTTAGGGGCAATCAGCCCCAGCATTTT. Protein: CASSLFFRGNQPQHF.

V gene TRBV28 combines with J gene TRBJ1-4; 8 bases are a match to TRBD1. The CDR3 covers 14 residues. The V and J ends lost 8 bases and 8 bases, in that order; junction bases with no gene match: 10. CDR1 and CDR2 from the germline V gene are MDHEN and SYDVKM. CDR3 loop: CASGEDRVWEKLFF. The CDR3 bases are TGTGCCAGCGGCGAGGACAGGGTCTGGGAAAAACTGTTTTTT.